A selection of T cell receptor beta chains follows, all from one sample in a study of T cell responses to AZD1222 COVID-19 vaccine. Data came from immunoSEQ multiplex PCR; TCRdb stores just in-frame clones and leaves some out. The data hold fewer than 100,000 clones, with about 90% observed a single time. The sample was peripheral blood, taken on day 0 of AZD1222 vaccination. These receptors came from an adult in good health. The CDR3 runs from the conserved cysteine through the conserved F or W. Each record gives: V gene, D gene, clone size, J gene, CDR3 DNA, CDR3 protein. The D gene is left open where the match is weak. A clone size is listed for some rows: how often the clone was seen (once, few, many), or a class if it is expanded.

TRBV11-2	.	.	TRBJ2-2	TGTGCCAGCAGCCATAACAGCGGGGAGCTGTTTTTT	CASSHNSGELFF
TRBV2	.	.	TRBJ2-7	TGTGCCAGCGGAGGCTTGGGGACAAACTACGAGCAGTACTTC	CASGGLGTNYEQYF
TRBV10-1	TRBD1	.	TRBJ2-7	TGCGCCAGCAAACGCCAGAATAGGGACAGGGGTTTAAACGAGCAGTACTTC	CASKRQNRDRGLNEQYF
TRBV6-5	TRBD1	few	TRBJ1-4	TGTGCCAGCAGTTACGGGACAGGGGTATACGAAAAACTGTTTTTT	CASSYGTGVYEKLFF
TRBV7-2	.	.	TRBJ2-7	TGTGCCAGCAGCTTAGCCAGGGAACGAATCGAGCAGTACTTC	CASSLARERIEQYF
TRBV3-1/TRBV3-2	.	.	TRBJ2-3	TGTGCCAGCAGCCAACTCGATACGCAGTATTTT	CASSQLDTQYF
TRBV7-9	.	.	TRBJ1-1	TGTGCCAGCAGCTTAGGGGCGGCCCCGGGGGAAGCTTTCTTT	CASSLGAAPGEAFF
TRBV29-1	TRBD2	.	TRBJ2-3	TGCAGCGTTGCCGTAGGTAGCGGGGGGGCTGGGCAGTATTTT	CSVAVGSGGAGQYF
TRBV7-2	TRBD1	.	TRBJ1-1	TGTGCCAGCAGCGTAAACAGGGGACCCACTGAAGCTTTCTTT	CASSVNRGPTEAFF
TRBV18	TRBD2	.	TRBJ2-1	TGTGCCAGCTCACCAATTATTGGAGGGACTAGCGGGGGGAGTGATGAGCAGTTCTTC	CASSPIIGGTSGGSDEQFF
TRBV19	.	.	TRBJ1-2	TGTGCCATCAAAGACGCTCACTCGGGACCCCACTATGGCTACACCTTC	CAIKDAHSGPHYGYTF
TRBV7-6	.	.	TRBJ1-6	TGTGCCAGCAGCTTAAGTCCGCCGGGAGGTGGCGATTATAATTCACCCCTCCACTTT	CASSLSPPGGGDYNSPLHF
TRBV5-1	.	.	TRBJ2-1	TGCGCCAGCAGCTTGGAGGGACGCCGGGAGCAGTTCTTC	CASSLEGRREQFF
TRBV19	.	few	TRBJ1-5	TGTGCCAGTACAGGGGTTACGAGCAATCAGCCCCAGCATTTT	CASTGVTSNQPQHF
TRBV7-2	.	medium-sized	TRBJ1-5	TGTGCCAGCAGCAAGCAGGGGTCCAATCAGCCCCAGCATTTT	CASSKQGSNQPQHF
TRBV18	TRBD1	.	TRBJ2-5	TGTGCCAGCTCACGACAGGGGGCGATTGAAGAGACCCAGTACTTC	CASSRQGAIEETQYF
TRBV5-8	TRBD1	.	TRBJ2-7	TGTGCCAGCAGGAGGAAGACAGGGAGTAGTACGAGGCAGTACTTC	CASRRKTGSSTRQYF
TRBV9	TRBD2	.	TRBJ2-3	TGTGCCAGCACCCACAGCGGGGCCTCAGAGACGCAGTATTTT	CASTHSGASETQYF
TRBV5-4	.	few	TRBJ2-3	TGTGCCAGCAGCTTGGATGGCCGGGCCACAGATACGCAGTATTTT	CASSLDGRATDTQYF
TRBV18	.	.	TRBJ1-1	TGTGCCAGCTCACCATTAACGTCATCGGGAATTGGGAACACTGAAGCTTTCTTT	CASSPLTSSGIGNTEAFF
TRBV10-2	.	.	TRBJ2-1	TGCGCCAGCAGTGAGTCGACTAGGATCAGCTCCTACAATGAGCAGTTCTTC	CASSESTRISSYNEQFF
TRBV14	TRBD2	.	TRBJ2-7	TGTGCCAGCAGCCAAGTTGGGGGGGTACTCTACGAGCAGTACTTC	CASSQVGGVLYEQYF
TRBV7-9	.	.	TRBJ2-5	TGTGCCAGCAGCTCCAACAACCGACCGGGACACAACTTC	CASSSNNRPGHNF
TRBV19	.	few	TRBJ1-4	TGTGCCAGTAGTACCCCCTTGGAAAAACTGTTTTTT	CASSTPLEKLFF
TRBV7-2	TRBD1	.	TRBJ2-2	TGTGCCAGCAGCTTAGCAAGTCGGCTAGGGGGCGGCACCGGGGAGCTGTTTTTT	CASSLASRLGGGTGELFF
TRBV11-2	TRBD1	.	TRBJ2-7	TGTGCCAGCAGCTTAGATTGGATTGGGTCCCGGACAGGGGGTTCCTACGAGCAGTACTTC	CASSLDWIGSRTGGSYEQYF
TRBV6-5	TRBD1	.	TRBJ2-7	TGTGCCAGCAGTTACCAACCGCCAGACAGGGCCCACGAGCAGTACTTC	CASSYQPPDRAHEQYF
TRBV7-8	TRBD2	.	TRBJ2-1	TGTGCCAGCAGCCGAATAGCGGGGGACTACAATGAGCAGTTCTTC	CASSRIAGDYNEQFF
TRBV5-1	.	.	TRBJ1-5	TGCGCCAGCAGCTTGGCCGCTCGGGGCTTTATTAACTATAGCAATCAGCCCCAGCATTTT	CASSLAARGFINYSNQPQHF
TRBV18	TRBD1	.	TRBJ2-5	TGTGCCAGCTCAACCCGAGACAGGGTCGGGGAGACCCAGTACTTC	CASSTRDRVGETQYF
TRBV24-1	TRBD2	.	TRBJ2-1	TGTGCCACCAGTGATTTTCGGGGGGTGGGCAATGAGCAGTTCTTC	CATSDFRGVGNEQFF
TRBV20-1	TRBD2	.	TRBJ2-2	TGCAGTGCTAGTCGTCTCCCCGCGGGGGGGAACACCGGGGAGCTGTTTTTT	CSASRLPAGGNTGELFF
TRBV4-1	TRBD1	.	TRBJ1-5	TGCGCCAGCAGCCAAGAAGGACAGGGGGGCTTTCAGCCCCAGCATTTT	CASSQEGQGGFQPQHF
TRBV9	.	.	TRBJ2-1	TGTGCCAGCAGCGTATTGGGGGGGCTCGATGAGCAGTTCTTC	CASSVLGGLDEQFF
TRBV5-1	.	.	TRBJ2-1	TGCGCCAGCAGCCCCGGGCATAGCTCCTACAATGAGCAGTTCTTC	CASSPGHSSYNEQFF
TRBV27	TRBD2	.	TRBJ2-1	TGTGCCAGCAGCTCAATCGGCGGGGGGGCTAGGGAGCAGTTCTTC	CASSSIGGGAREQFF
TRBV9	.	.	TRBJ2-7	TGTGCCAGCAGCGTAGCTCAGGGGCCCCAGTACGAGCAGTACTTC	CASSVAQGPQYEQYF
TRBV5-4	TRBD1	.	TRBJ2-7	TGTGCCAGCAGCCGGACACTCATAGGGACAGGGGGCGCCGAGCAGTACTTC	CASSRTLIGTGGAEQYF